These 15 T cell receptor beta chains came from one sample sequenced in a study of beta chain features in type 1 diabetes. Notes on the study in general: In every one of the four CD4+ subsets, TCRB CDR3s were moderately but significantly shorter in Type 1 diabetes patients.

Expressed TCRB transcripts got sequenced, as all isolated RNA was reverse transcribed. Assay: immunoSEQ multiplex PCR; the TCRdb copy retains only in-frame clones and omits some. The sample has some 280,000 clones, 13% to 15% seen once. No antigen has been assigned to these receptors. Sequences were obtained from naive CD4+ T cells from blood. Every receptor here comes from a man under 40 with type 1 diabetes.

This clone was seen at least ten times. The chain combines TRBV9 with TRBJ2-4, with a possible D match to TRBD2 (6 bases). CDR1 is SGDLS and CDR2 is YYNGEE in the germline V gene. The ends were cut back, 0 bases at V and 7 bases at J, with 11 bases in the middle. This CDR3 has 14 residues. CDR3 protein: CASSVGGTENIQYF. CDR3 in DNA: TGTGCCAGCAGCGTAGGCGGGACCGAGAACATTCAGTACTTC.

This clone has more than one count but fewer than ten. The chain uses TRBV9 and TRBJ1-1, with a tentative D call TRBD1 (6 bases). Deletions cut 4 bases from V and 3 bases from J, with 10 bases between. This CDR3 contains 13 residues. Looked up from germline, CDR1 is SGDLS and CDR2 is YYNGEE. In DNA, the CDR3 is TGTGCCAGCAGCCCACAGGGAGACACTGAAGCTTTCTTT. Its translation: CASSPQGDTEAFF.

This clone was counted only a few times. The chain joins TRBV19 to TRBJ2-2; weak D call: TRBD2 (6 bases). Germline V gene sequence: CDR1 LNHDA, CDR2 SQIVND (reference sequence). Trimming pared 3 bases from V and 0 bases from J, leaving 8 bases between. The CDR3 contains 15 residues. CDR3 sequence reads: CASSIGGANTGELFF. DNA for the CDR3: TGTGCCAGTAGTATCGGCGGGGCGAACACCGGGGAGCTGTTTTTT.

This clone was detected only a few times. This sequence joins TRBV5-1 and TRBJ2-5, with 11 bases identical to TRBD2. J was trimmed by 5 bases and V by 4 bases; bases with no gene match: 10. The CDR3 runs to 16 residues. Germline CDR1 is SGHRS and CDR2 is YFSETQ. As DNA, the CDR3 is TGCGCCAGCAGCCCCGGGACTAGCGGTCCTAGGGAGACCCAGTACTTC. It encodes CASSPGTSGPRETQYF.

J is TRBJ2-3 and V is TRBV5-6, with D perhaps TRBD2 (5 bases). This CDR3 comprises 15 residues. Trimming took off 1 base at V and 2 bases at J, with 11 bases between the two ends. Germline V lookup: CDR1 SGHDT, CDR2 YYEEEE. The chain's CDR3 is CASSLRAGHTDTQYF. The CDR3 DNA sequence: TGTGCCAGCAGCTTGAGGGCGGGCCACACAGATACGCAGTATTTT.

This clone was seen only a few times. The chain couples TRBV19 to TRBJ2-7; 7 bases fit TRBD1. V trimming: 5 bases; J trimming: 2 bases; junction bases outside the gene matches: 6. The CDR3 loop spans 14 amino acids. Germline V lookup: CDR1 LNHDA, CDR2 SQIVND (reference sequence). CDR3 DNA sequence: TGTGCCAGTAGTCCCCGGGACAGTACCTACGAGCAGTACTTC. As protein: CASSPRDSTYEQYF.

This clone was observed a few times. The rearrangement links TRBV6-4 to TRBJ1-1; 10 bases match TRBD1. Losses at the gene ends were 6 bases for V and 5 bases for J; bases not matched to a gene: 3. From germline, CDR1 is MRHNA and CDR2 SNTAGT. This CDR3 is 13 amino acids long. CDR3 in amino acids: CASRRDRGTEAFF. Written as DNA, the CDR3 is TGTGCCAGCAGGAGGGACAGGGGAACTGAAGCTTTCTTT.

The rearrangement links TRBV5-1 to TRBJ2-5, with 7 bases fitting TRBD1. Germline CDR1 reads SGHRS; CDR2 reads YFSETQ. This CDR3 is built from 15 residues. V lost 1 base and J lost 2; bases outside the gene matches: 5. The CDR3 here is CASSLTPGQQETQYF. CDR3 DNA: TGCGCCAGCAGCTTGACCCCGGGACAGCAAGAGACCCAGTACTTC.

This clone has only a few counts. The chain links TRBV29-1 to TRBJ2-5, with TRBD2 matching 9 bases. The better agreement between TRBJ2-7 and the DNA end casts doubt on the J call. The CDR3 extends over 13 amino acids. Per the germline V gene, CDR1 is SQVTM and CDR2 is ANQGSEA. The CDR3 spells CSVGVAGAGEQYF. DNA for the CDR3: TGCAGCGTTGGGGTAGCGGGAGCAGGCGAGCAGTACTTC.

This clone was detected a few times. The rearrangement links TRBV11-1 to TRBJ2-6; no firm D call. The V end lost 1 base, the J end lost 4 bases, and 5 bases lay between the germline ends. This CDR3 contains 14 residues. In germline, CDR1 is SGHAT, CDR2 FQDESV (reference sequence). CDR3 protein: CASSLVEGANVLTF. DNA of the CDR3: TGTGCCAGCAGCTTAGTAGAAGGGGCCAACGTCCTGACTTTC.

CDR3 bases: TGTGCCAGCAGTCCTGGATCTAGCGGCCACAATGAGCAGTTCTTC. This translates into CASSPGSSGHNEQFF. This rearrangement joins TRBV28 to TRBJ2-1; the match to TRBD2 covers 7 bases. CDR1 and CDR2 (germline): MDHEN, SYDVKM. Losses at the gene ends were 5 bases for V and 5 bases for J; bases not matched to a gene: 9. CDR3 length: 15 amino acids.

CDR3 DNA: TGTGCCAGCAGTTACTCCGCCGGGACTACCAACAATGAGCAGTTCTTC. Protein: CASSYSAGTTNNEQFF. This sequence joins TRBV6-5 and TRBJ2-1; 7 nucleotides line up with TRBD2. CDR1 MNHEY and CDR2 SVGAGI come from the germline V gene. The V segment lost 0 bases and the J segment 5 bases; nucleotides outside the gene matches: 7. The CDR3 is 16 amino acids.

The chain links TRBV4-2 to TRBJ2-5; D is undetermined. Per germline, CDR1 LGHNA and CDR2 YNFKEQ. The CDR3 has 14 residues. V was trimmed by 3 bases and J by 2 bases, leaving 10 bases between them. The CDR3: CASSQLGEQETQYF. CDR3 in DNA: TGTGCCAGCAGCCAGCTCGGAGAACAAGAGACCCAGTACTTC.

This clone was counted once. The V and J genes are TRBV6-5 and TRBJ2-5; 9 positions agree with TRBD2. V dropped 6 bases and J dropped 1; count of bases not matched to a gene: 6. CDR1 is MNHEY and CDR2 is SVGAGI in the germline V gene. The CDR3 is made up of 15 amino acids. Here the CDR3 DNA reads TGTGCCAGCAGCCGGGGACTAGCTGTCCAAGAGACCCAGTACTTC. This codes for CASSRGLAVQETQYF.

This clone has only a few counts. The CDR3 coding sequence is TGTGCCAGCAGCCCCGGGACTAGCGGGGACAATGAGCAGTTCTTC. Amino acid sequence: CASSPGTSGDNEQFF. The chain uses TRBV28 and TRBJ2-1, with TRBD2 matching over 13 bases. CDR3 length: 15 residues. Germline CDR1 MDHEN, CDR2 SYDVKM. Trimming cost V 6 bases and J 5 bases; bases outside gene matches: 4.